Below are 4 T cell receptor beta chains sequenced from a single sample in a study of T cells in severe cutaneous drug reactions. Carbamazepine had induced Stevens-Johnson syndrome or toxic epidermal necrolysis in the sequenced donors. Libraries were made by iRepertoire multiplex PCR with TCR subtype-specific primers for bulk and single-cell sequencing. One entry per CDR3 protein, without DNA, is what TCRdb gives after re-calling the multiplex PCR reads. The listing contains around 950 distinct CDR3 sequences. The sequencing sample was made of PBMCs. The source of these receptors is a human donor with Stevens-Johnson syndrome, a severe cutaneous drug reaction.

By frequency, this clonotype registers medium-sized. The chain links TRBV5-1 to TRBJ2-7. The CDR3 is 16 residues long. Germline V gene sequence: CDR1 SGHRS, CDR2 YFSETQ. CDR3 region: CASSLDWTGASYEQYF.

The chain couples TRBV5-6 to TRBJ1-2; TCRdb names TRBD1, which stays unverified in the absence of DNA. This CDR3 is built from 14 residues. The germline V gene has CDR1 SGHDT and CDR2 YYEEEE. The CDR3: CASSPIDRAIGYTF.

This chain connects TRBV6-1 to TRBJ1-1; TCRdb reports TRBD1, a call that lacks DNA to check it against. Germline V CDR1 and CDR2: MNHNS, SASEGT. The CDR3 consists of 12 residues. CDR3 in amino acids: CASSGWGLQAFF.

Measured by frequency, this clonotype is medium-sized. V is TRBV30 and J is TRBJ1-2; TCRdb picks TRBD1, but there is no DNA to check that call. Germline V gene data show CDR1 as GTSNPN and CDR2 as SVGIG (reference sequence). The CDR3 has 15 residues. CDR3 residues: CAWSRDGSIYYGYTF. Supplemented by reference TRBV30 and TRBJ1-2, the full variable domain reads SQTIHQWPATLVQPVGSPLSLECTVEGTSNPNLYWYRQAAGRGLQLLFYSVGIGQISSEVPQNLSASRPQDRQFILSSKKLLLSDSGFYLCAWSRDGSIYYGYTFGSGTRLTVV.